The entry below describes one TCR beta chain. The entry originates in a study of blood T cell repertoires in COVID-19. About the study: The samples span acute and convalescent COVID-19 from the United States, Italy and Spain.

Methods used by the authors: Amplified reference gene primers provided the basis for estimating nucleated cell counts. Produced via immunoSEQ multiplex PCR; TCRdb's table is partial and in-frame only. V, J and clone size are taken as reported in that table, and D and trimming were inferred from the DNA itself. This table holds about 100,000 clones, 85% found once. There are 14 residues in the CDR3. The germline V gene encodes CDR1 MNHEY and CDR2 SVGAGI. The V segment lost 5 bases and the J segment 6 bases; nucleotides outside the gene matches: 7. This receptor was taken from a human donor in a cohort sampled during active COVID-19. V is TRBV6-5 and J is TRBJ2-7, with TRBD2 matching 10 bases. What was sequenced was peripheral blood. The CDR3 coding sequence is TGTGCCAGCAGTCGGTCTAGCGGGGGACGCGAGCAGTACTTC. This gives the protein CASSRSSGGREQYF.